A selection of T cell receptor beta chains follows, all from one sample in a study of blood T cell repertoires in COVID-19. The repertoire was sequenced with immunoSEQ multiplex PCR; TCRdb's copy has only in-frame clones and lacks some. This table has over 95,000 clones, 85% appearing once. The sample consisted of peripheral blood. The receptor set was obtained from a human donor in a cohort sampled during active COVID-19. Each CDR3 is given with its conserved first and last residue.

j_gene: TRBJ1-1; v_gene: TRBV5-1; CDR3aa: CASSGGGQGTSEAFF
j_gene: TRBJ1-1; v_gene: TRBV7-2; CDR3aa: CASSLQGRQEAFF
j_gene: TRBJ1-4; v_gene: TRBV28; CDR3aa: CASRNPVATNEKLFF
j_gene: TRBJ2-3; v_gene: TRBV2; CDR3aa: CASKRLAGVDTQYF
j_gene: TRBJ2-1; v_gene: TRBV6-5; CDR3aa: CASTLWDIYNEQFF
j_gene: TRBJ1-2; v_gene: TRBV10-2; CDR3aa: CASSATAPNYGYTF
j_gene: TRBJ2-7; v_gene: TRBV6-6; CDR3aa: CASSYWGLSYEQYF
j_gene: TRBJ1-6; v_gene: TRBV12-3/TRBV12-4; CDR3aa: CASSTRSSPLHF
j_gene: TRBJ2-5; v_gene: TRBV24-1; CDR3aa: CATSDHGTGERETQYF
j_gene: TRBJ2-3; v_gene: TRBV5-4; CDR3aa: CASSPDRAKSTDTQYF
j_gene: TRBJ1-1; v_gene: TRBV14; CDR3aa: CASAQWANTEAFF
j_gene: TRBJ1-2; v_gene: TRBV6-5; CDR3aa: CASSYLREINYGYTF
j_gene: TRBJ2-3; v_gene: TRBV9; CDR3aa: CASSVVDGASGAADTQYF
j_gene: TRBJ2-1; v_gene: TRBV6-2/TRBV6-3; CDR3aa: CASSYQGLAGVRNEQFF
j_gene: TRBJ1-5; v_gene: TRBV28; CDR3aa: CASSSGTGGVNGNQPQHF
j_gene: TRBJ2-1; v_gene: TRBV23-1; CDR3aa: CASSEPGQGCNEQFF
j_gene: TRBJ1-4; v_gene: TRBV16; CDR3aa: CASSQGRDEKLFF
j_gene: TRBJ1-2; v_gene: TRBV6-2/TRBV6-3; CDR3aa: CASSYSTDWGYTF